The 6 T cell receptor beta chains below all came from one sample that was sequenced in a study of blood T cell repertoires in COVID-19. Profiling relied on immunoSEQ multiplex PCR, and the TCRdb table lists in-frame clones only, not all of them. The profile shows approximately 120,000 clones, around 88% of them singletons. The material sequenced was peripheral blood. Source of these receptors: a human donor in a cohort sampled during active COVID-19.

V is TRBV9 and J is TRBJ2-1; D might be TRBD2 (6 bases). The germline V gene encodes CDR1 SGDLS and CDR2 YYNGEE. Trimming removed 0 bases at V and 0 bases at J, with 10 bases between. This CDR3 contains 16 residues. The CDR3 DNA is TGTGCCAGCAGCGTAGGGGGACTTATCTCCTACAATGAGCAGTTCTTC. Translated, it gives CASSVGGLISYNEQFF.

The chain's CDR3 is CASGLGKTSYNEQFF. CDR3 sequence (DNA): TGTGCTAGTGGTTTGGGCAAGACTAGTTACAATGAGCAGTTCTTC. V usage is TRBV12-5 and J usage is TRBJ2-1, with D tentatively TRBD2 (6 bases). This CDR3 has 15 residues. From germline, CDR1 is LGHNT and CDR2 FRNRAP. V shed 1 base and J shed 4 bases, with 11 bases lying between them. Combining the CDR3 with reference TRBV12-5 and TRBJ2-1 gives the whole variable domain DARVTQTPRHKVTEMGQEVTMRCQPILGHNTVFWYRQTMMQGLELLAYFRNRAPLDDSGMPKDRFSAEMPDATLATLKIQPSEPRDSAVYFCASGLGKTSYNEQFFGPGTRLTVL.

To note about this clone: The sample holds other DNA sequences that translate to the same CDR3. The chain employs TRBV9 and TRBJ2-7; 8 bases line up with TRBD1. This CDR3 region has 13 residues. The V and J ends lost 5 bases and 2 bases, in that order; junction bases with no gene match: 3. CDR1 is SGDLS, CDR2 YYNGEE, per germline. CDR3 residues: CASSGQGAYEQYF. CDR3 nucleotides: TGTGCCAGCAGTGGACAGGGCGCCTACGAGCAGTACTTC. The complete variable domain, with remaining parts taken from reference TRBV9 and TRBJ2-7, reads DSGVTQTPKHLITATGQRVTLRCSPRSGDLSVYWYQQSLDQGLQFLIQYYNGEERAKGNILERFSAQQFPDLHSELNLSSLELGDSALYFCASSGQGAYEQYFGPGTRLTVT.

The V and J genes are TRBV5-8 and TRBJ1-3; perhaps TRBD1 as D (5 bases). The V gene's germline CDR1 is SGHTS and CDR2 YDEGEE. Trimming removed 1 base at V and 2 bases at J, with 16 bases between. This CDR3 is 17 amino acids long. CDR3 loop: CASSLSAHEGAGNTIYF. The CDR3, as DNA: TGTGCCAGCAGCTTGTCTGCCCACGAAGGGGCTGGAAACACCATATATTTT.

The J gene is TRBJ2-1, the V gene TRBV2, with TRBD2 matching 14 bases. V dropped 5 bases and J dropped 12; count of bases not matched to a gene: 12. Looked up from germline, CDR1 is SNHLY and CDR2 is FYNNEI. There are 16 residues in the CDR3. The CDR3 region has the DNA TGTGCCAGCAGTTTTCTCGGACTAGCGGGAGGCCACGGGCAGTTCTTC. Its translation is CASSFLGLAGGHGQFF.

The rearrangement uses TRBV7-2 and TRBJ2-1; 7 nucleotides match TRBD2. The CDR3 has 14 residues. CDR1 is SGHTA and CDR2 is FQGNSA in the germline V gene. V dropped 1 base and J dropped 8; count of bases not matched to a gene: 5. The CDR3 DNA sequence: TGTGCCAGCAGCTTAGACGCAGGGAGGGATGAGCAGTTCTTC. Encoded protein: CASSLDAGRDEQFF.